These 20 T cell receptor beta chains were sequenced from one sample in a study of blood T cell repertoires in COVID-19. The assay was immunoSEQ multiplex PCR, and TCRdb's table has in-frame clones only and misses some. Among tens of thousands of clones listed, around 89% were seen once. The sequenced material came from peripheral blood. These receptors were collected from a man aged 70 or older with active COVID-19.

This chain uses TRBV27 with TRBJ1-1; TRBD1 matches at 7 bases. The CDR3 is 14 amino acids. V shed 4 bases and J 5 bases; nucleotides not matched to a gene: 7. CDR1 is MNHEY, CDR2 SMNVEV, per germline (reference sequence). Here the CDR3 reads CASSSGGVKTEAFF. CDR3 coding DNA: TGTGCCAGCAGTTCAGGGGGTGTCAAGACTGAAGCTTTCTTT.

The rearrangement uses TRBV7-2 and TRBJ2-7; 7 bases are a match to TRBD1. V was clipped by 1 base and J by 2 bases; unmatched bases: 8. CDR3 size: 16 residues. Germline loops: CDR1 SGHTA, CDR2 FQGNSA. CDR3 protein: CASSLGTGQRPYEQYF. DNA of the CDR3: TGTGCCAGCAGCTTAGGTACGGGACAGAGACCCTACGAGCAGTACTTC.

This chain links TRBV12-5 with TRBJ2-3; D might be TRBD1 (6 bases). Germline CDR1 LGHNT, CDR2 FRNRAP. V shed 6 bases and J shed 0 bases, with 16 bases lying between them. There are 16 residues in the CDR3. The CDR3 loop is CASGPRQEASTDTQYF. CDR3 nucleotides: TGTGCTAGTGGCCCCCGACAGGAGGCGAGCACAGATACGCAGTATTTT.

V gene TRBV5-1 combines with J gene TRBJ1-1; D is perhaps TRBD1 (5 bases). Trimming left V 5 bases short and J 0 bases short, with 8 bases between. Germline loops: CDR1 SGHRS, CDR2 YFSETQ. This CDR3 is built from 13 residues. The CDR3 loop reads CASRPTVNTEAFF. Written as DNA, the CDR3 is TGCGCCAGCAGACCGACAGTGAACACTGAAGCTTTCTTT. The entire variable domain, with the rest obtained from reference TRBV5-1 and TRBJ1-1, is as follows: KAGVTQTPRYLIKTRGQQVTLSCSPISGHRSVSWYQQTPGQGLQFLFEYFSETQRNKGNFPGRFSGRQFSNSRSEMNVSTLELGDSALYLCASRPTVNTEAFFGQGTRLTVV.

The CDR3 protein is CASSQGRGQGVQPQHF. In DNA, the CDR3 is TGCGCCAGCAGCCAAGGAAGAGGACAGGGGGTTCAGCCCCAGCATTTT. The genes are TRBV4-1 and TRBJ1-5; 10 bases are a match to TRBD1. V dropped 1 base and J dropped 6; count of bases not matched to a gene: 6. In germline, CDR1 is MGHRA, CDR2 YSYEKL. The CDR3 covers 16 residues.

This clone showed up just once. The chain combines TRBV11-2 with TRBJ1-1; 11 positions match TRBD1. V lost 3 bases and J lost 1; bases outside the gene matches: 7. CDR1 is SGHAT and CDR2 is FQNNGV in the germline V gene. CDR3 length: 17 amino acids. The CDR3 DNA reads as TGTGCCAGCAGCTTCCGGGACAGGGGGTTAGCGAACACTGAAGCTTTCTTT. Translated: CASSFRDRGLANTEAFF. Complete variable domain (other parts from reference TRBV11-2 and TRBJ1-1): EAGVAQSPRYKIIEKRQSVAFWCNPISGHATLYWYQQILGQGPKLLIQFQNNGVVDDSQLPKDRFSAERLKGVDSTLKIQPAKLEDSAVYLCASSFRDRGLANTEAFFGQGTRLTVV.

The rearrangement joins TRBV10-3 to TRBJ1-1; possibly TRBD1 for D (5 bases). In germline, CDR1 is ENHRY, CDR2 SYGVKD. Trimming pared 2 bases from V and 2 bases from J, leaving 15 bases between. This CDR3 contains 16 residues. The CDR3 spells CAISEGKGGVNTEAFF. The CDR3 bases are TGTGCCATCAGTGAGGGGAAGGGAGGGGTCAACACTGAAGCTTTCTTT.

This chain uses TRBV5-1 with TRBJ1-6; the D gene is possibly TRBD1 (5 bases). CDR3 length: 16 residues. From germline, CDR1 is SGHRS and CDR2 YFSETQ. Between the trimmed V and J ends, which lost 0 bases and 6 bases, there was a span of 13 bases. CDR3 sequence reads: CASSLAPTGTNSPLHF. For the CDR3, the DNA is TGCGCCAGCAGCTTGGCCCCTACAGGTACTAATTCACCCCTCCACTTT.

V and J are TRBV4-1 and TRBJ1-1, with D uncertain. The germline V gene has CDR1 MGHRA and CDR2 YSYEKL. Trimming took 3 bases from V and 1 from J, leaving 15 bases between them. The CDR3 consists of 16 residues. The CDR3 region has the DNA TGCGCCAGCAGCCACCCCACGCGGTTTAGGAACACTGAAGCTTTCTTT. Translation: CASSHPTRFRNTEAFF.

This clone was seen more than once but under ten times. CDR3 coding DNA: TGCGCCAGCAGTGCGACAGAGACCACCGGGGAGCTGTTTTTT. This encodes CASSATETTGELFF. The chain carries TRBV10-1 and TRBJ2-2; D might be TRBD1 (5 bases). CDR1 and CDR2 (germline): WNHNN, SYGVQD (reference sequence). This CDR3 has 14 residues. Trimming cost V 4 bases and J 4 bases, with 10 bases left between them.

The genes are TRBV10-1 and TRBJ2-2, with no clear D. The CDR3 runs 12 residues. With 6 bases removed from V and 8 bases from J, the gap between germline ends came to 10 bases. Germline CDR1 and CDR2: WNHNN and SYGVQD (reference sequence). The CDR3 region is CASRSGAGELFF. In DNA form, the CDR3 reads TGCGCCAGCAGATCTGGAGCGGGGGAGCTGTTTTTT.

This chain uses TRBV29-1 with TRBJ1-1; TRBD1 aligns across 8 bases. The germline V gene has CDR1 SQVTM and CDR2 ANQGSEA. V lost 7 bases to trimming and J lost 4 bases; unmatched junction nucleotides: 8. CDR3 length: 13 residues. CDR3 loop: CSGIGQGGTEAFF. The CDR3 DNA reads as TGCAGCGGGATCGGACAGGGTGGCACTGAAGCTTTCTTT. Together with reference TRBV29-1 and TRBJ1-1, the CDR3 gives the full variable domain: SAVISQKPSRDICQRGTSLTIQCQVDSQVTMMFWYRQQPGQSLTLIATANQGSEATYESGFVIDKFPISRPNLTFSTLTVSNMSPEDSSIYLCSGIGQGGTEAFFGQGTRLTVV.

The chain recombines TRBV15 with TRBJ1-1; maybe TRBD1 (6 bases). V was shortened by 5 bases and J by 2 bases, with 15 bases between the two germline ends. The CDR3 length is 15 residues. CDR1 is LNHNV, CDR2 YYDKDF, per germline (reference sequence). CDR3 DNA sequence: TGTGCCACCAGCGAGTATCCAGGGGATAACACTGAAGCTTTCTTT. Its translation: CATSEYPGDNTEAFF. Drawing the rest from reference TRBV15 and TRBJ1-1, the complete variable domain is DAMVIQNPRYQVTQFGKPVTLSCSQTLNHNVMYWYQQKSSQAPKLLFHYYDKDFNNEADTPDNFQSRRPNTSFCFLDIRSPGLGDTAMYLCATSEYPGDNTEAFFGQGTRLTVV.

The V call is TRBV30, the J call TRBJ2-5, with 8 positions matching TRBD1. CDR3 length equals 14 residues. Germline loops: CDR1 GTSNPN, CDR2 SVGIG (reference sequence). V shed 4 bases and J 2 bases; nucleotides not matched to a gene: 6. This chain's CDR3 is CAWNGQGRQETQYF. In nucleotides, the CDR3 is TGTGCCTGGAATGGACAGGGTCGGCAAGAGACCCAGTACTTC.

The V and J genes are TRBV6-2 or TRBV6-3 and TRBJ2-7; 10 nucleotides align to TRBD1. The length of the CDR3 is 14 residues. V was pared by 6 bases and J by 4 bases, with 6 bases of the junction left unmatched. Germline assignment: CDR1 MNHEY and CDR2 SVGEGT. Here the CDR3 reads CASSSGTGVYEQYF. CDR3 nucleotides: TGTGCCAGCAGCTCCGGGACAGGGGTTTACGAGCAGTACTTC.

The rearrangement joins TRBV5-6 to TRBJ2-1; 7 positions agree with TRBD1. There are 13 residues in the CDR3. Trimming cost V 4 bases and J 7 bases; bases outside gene matches: 5. Germline CDR1 is SGHDT and CDR2 is YYEEEE. For the CDR3, the DNA is TGTGCCAGCAGCGTGACAGGGTGGAATGAGCAGTTCTTC. Residues: CASSVTGWNEQFF.

This clone showed up just once. V and J are TRBV30 and TRBJ2-1, with D perhaps matching TRBD1 (5 bases). Germline V gives CDR1 GTSNPN, CDR2 SVGIG (reference sequence). The length of the CDR3 is 14 residues. V lost 4 bases, J lost 6 bases, and 16 bases lay in between. The CDR3 DNA reads TGTGCCTGGATAGGGTGGCAGGGCGGCAATGAGCAGTTCTTC. As protein: CAWIGWQGGNEQFF.

The chain joins TRBV28 to TRBJ1-5; D call uncertain. In germline, CDR1 is MDHEN, CDR2 SYDVKM. This CDR3 has 15 amino acids. Between the trimmed V and J ends, which lost 6 bases and 0 bases, there was a span of 12 bases. In DNA form, the CDR3 reads TGTGCCAGCAGAGATACTGGTAATAGCAATCAGCCCCAGCATTTT. Translation: CASRDTGNSNQPQHF.

This chain joins TRBV15 and TRBJ2-7; TRBD1 matches at 8 bases. CDR1 and CDR2 (germline): LNHNV, YYDKDF (reference sequence). V was clipped by 6 bases and J by 7 bases; unmatched bases: 8. The CDR3 covers 13 residues. The CDR3 sequence is CATRQDRAWEQYF. The CDR3 DNA is TGTGCCACCAGGCAGGACAGGGCTTGGGAGCAGTACTTC. The whole variable domain, filled in from reference TRBV15 and TRBJ2-7, reads DAMVIQNPRYQVTQFGKPVTLSCSQTLNHNVMYWYQQKSSQAPKLLFHYYDKDFNNEADTPDNFQSRRPNTSFCFLDIRSPGLGDTAMYLCATRQDRAWEQYFGPGTRLTVT.

The chain joins TRBV27 to TRBJ1-2; 9 bases are shared with TRBD1. Germline CDR1 and CDR2: MNHEY and SMNVEV (reference sequence). V lost 5 bases, J lost 3 bases, and 4 bases stayed unmatched. This CDR3 is built from 14 residues. The CDR3 DNA follows: TGTGCCAGCAGTCCCACAGGGGGCGACTATGGCTACACCTTC. Its protein is CASSPTGGDYGYTF.